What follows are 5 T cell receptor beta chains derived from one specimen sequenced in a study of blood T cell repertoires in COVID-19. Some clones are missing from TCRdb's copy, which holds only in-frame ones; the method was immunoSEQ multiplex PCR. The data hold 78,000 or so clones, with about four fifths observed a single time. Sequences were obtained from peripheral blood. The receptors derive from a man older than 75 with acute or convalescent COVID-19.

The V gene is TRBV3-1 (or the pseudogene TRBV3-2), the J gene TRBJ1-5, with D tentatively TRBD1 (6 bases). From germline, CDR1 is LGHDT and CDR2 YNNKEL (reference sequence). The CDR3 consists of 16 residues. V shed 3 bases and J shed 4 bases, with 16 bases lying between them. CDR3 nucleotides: TGTGCCAGCAGCCAGGGGGCCGGGACCCTAAATCAGCCCCAGCATTTT. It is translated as CASSQGAGTLNQPQHF.

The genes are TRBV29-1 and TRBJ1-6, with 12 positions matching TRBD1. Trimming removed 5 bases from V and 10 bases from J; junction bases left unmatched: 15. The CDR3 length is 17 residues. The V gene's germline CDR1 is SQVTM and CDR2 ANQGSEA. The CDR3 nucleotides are TGCAGCGTTCGTTTGGGACAGGGGGCGTCGGATAGGTCACCCCTCCACTTT. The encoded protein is CSVRLGQGASDRSPLHF.

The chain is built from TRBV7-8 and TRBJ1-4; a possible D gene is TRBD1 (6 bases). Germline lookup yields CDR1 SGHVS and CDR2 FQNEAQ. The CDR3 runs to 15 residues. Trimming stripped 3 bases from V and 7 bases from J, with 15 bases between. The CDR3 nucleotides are TGTGCCAGCAGCTTTTCGGGGGGCAAGTTTGAAAAACTGTTTTTT. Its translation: CASSFSGGKFEKLFF.

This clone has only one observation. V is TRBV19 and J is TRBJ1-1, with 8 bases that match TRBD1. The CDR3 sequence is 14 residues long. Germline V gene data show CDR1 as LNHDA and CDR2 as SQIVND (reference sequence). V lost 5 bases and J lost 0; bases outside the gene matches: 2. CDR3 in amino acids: CASSADRVNTEAFF. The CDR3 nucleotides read TGTGCCAGTAGTGCGGACAGGGTGAACACTGAAGCTTTCTTT.

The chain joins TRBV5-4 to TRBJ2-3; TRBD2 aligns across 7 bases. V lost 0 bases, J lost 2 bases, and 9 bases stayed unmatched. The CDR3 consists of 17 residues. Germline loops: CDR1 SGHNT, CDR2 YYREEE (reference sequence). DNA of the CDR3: TGTGCCAGCAGCTTGGCCTTTTACGGGGGGAACACAGATACGCAGTATTTT. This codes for CASSLAFYGGNTDTQYF.